This is a list of T cell receptor beta chains from one sample in a study of T cell responses to AZD1222 COVID-19 vaccine. Produced via immunoSEQ multiplex PCR; TCRdb's table is partial and in-frame only. Of over 150,000 clones in the sample, 90% were seen once. The sample was peripheral blood, taken on day 0 of AZD1222 vaccination. The origin of the receptors is an adult in good health. The CDR3 runs from the conserved cysteine through the conserved F or W. A D gene is named only where the DNA matches it firmly. Size is omitted from some rows. Given values are once, few, many or a class for expanded clones.

d_call clone_size j_call v_call cdr3_aa cdr3_nt
TRBD2 . TRBJ2-7 TRBV9 CASSQTAGLAADYEQYF TGTGCCAGCAGCCAAACTGCGGGACTAGCGGCGGACTACGAGCAGTACTTC
. . TRBJ1-1 TRBV27 CASGSVTEAFF TGTGCCAGCGGATCGGTCACTGAAGCTTTCTTT
TRBD2 . TRBJ2-3 TRBV5-1 CASSQGTTGDTQYF TGCGCCAGCAGCCAAGGGACTACTGGAGATACGCAGTATTTT
. . TRBJ1-2 TRBV12-3/TRBV12-4 CASLSGQQGYTF TGTGCCAGCCTATCCGGGCAGCAGGGCTACACCTTC
. . TRBJ1-1 TRBV7-2 CASGLQGWTEAFF TGTGCCAGCGGTCTACAGGGTTGGACTGAAGCTTTCTTT
TRBD1 . TRBJ2-7 TRBV5-5 CASSLAGGQGVFEQYF TGTGCCAGCAGCTTGGCGGGTGGACAGGGGGTATTCGAGCAGTACTTC
TRBD1 once TRBJ1-2 TRBV4-2 CASSQDGQGHNYGYTF TGTGCCAGCAGCCAAGACGGACAGGGTCATAACTATGGCTACACCTTC
. once TRBJ1-3 TRBV4-3 CASSQESAVSSGNTIYF TGCGCCAGCAGCCAAGAGTCGGCGGTAAGCTCTGGAAACACCATATATTTT
TRBD2 . TRBJ2-1 TRBV6-2/TRBV6-3 CASSYWRGDNEQFF TGTGCCAGCAGTTACTGGCGGGGGGACAATGAGCAGTTCTTC
TRBD1 . TRBJ1-2 TRBV7-2 CASSLEGSGGPNGYTF TGTGCCAGCAGCTTAGAGGGGTCAGGGGGTCCCAATGGCTACACCTTC
. . TRBJ2-5 TRBV19 CASSTGPGYQETQYF TGTGCCAGTAGTACCGGCCCGGGGTACCAAGAGACCCAGTACTTC
. . TRBJ1-1 TRBV5-4 CASSLGGRNTEAFF TGTGCCAGCAGCTTGGGGGGGAGGAACACTGAAGCTTTCTTT
. . TRBJ2-5 TRBV6-2/TRBV6-3 CASSYSGNSVLETQYF TGTGCCAGCAGTTATTCAGGGAATTCAGTTCTCGAGACCCAGTACTTC
TRBD2 . TRBJ2-2 TRBV3-1/TRBV3-2 CASSQGLALSGELFF TGTGCCAGCAGCCAAGGACTAGCGCTATCCGGGGAGCTGTTTTTT
. . TRBJ2-2 TRBV4-1 CASSPGNTGELFF TGCGCCAGCAGCCCAGGGAACACCGGGGAGCTGTTTTTT
. few TRBJ2-6 TRBV7-2 CASSAQQGIAGANVLTF TGTGCCAGCAGCGCACAGCAGGGTATCGCTGGGGCCAACGTCCTGACTTTC
. . TRBJ2-1 TRBV6-5 CASSYFRGGEQFF TGTGCCAGCAGTTATTTTCGGGGTGGTGAGCAGTTCTTC
. . TRBJ2-7 TRBV18 CASSVGHEQYF TGTGCCAGCTCCGTAGGGCACGAGCAGTACTTC
. . TRBJ2-1 TRBV9 CASSVAVGGPNEQFF TGTGCCAGCAGCGTAGCTGTGGGGGGGCCGAATGAGCAGTTCTTC
TRBD2 . TRBJ2-1 TRBV6-2/TRBV6-3 CASSDQLAGPGNEQFF TGTGCCAGCAGTGATCAACTAGCGGGGCCCGGCAATGAGCAGTTCTTC
. . TRBJ2-1 TRBV5-5 CASSLDGRGALEQFF TGTGCCAGCAGCTTGGATGGCAGGGGGGCTTTGGAGCAGTTCTTC
TRBD2 once TRBJ2-3 TRBV15 CATSRRGGAGTDTQYF TGTGCCACCAGCAGACGCGGGGGGGCGGGCACAGATACGCAGTATTTT
. . TRBJ1-2 TRBV2 CATIAGARGYTF TGTGCCACCATAGCAGGGGCCCGAGGCTACACCTTC
. . TRBJ2-5 TRBV27 CASSTPDRETQYF TGTGCCAGCAGCACACCCGACCGGGAGACCCAGTACTTC
TRBD1 . TRBJ2-1 TRBV6-5 CASRVTGGNEQFF TGTGCCAGCAGGGTGACAGGGGGTAATGAGCAGTTCTTC
. . TRBJ1-1 TRBV19 CASSIPQGLDTEAFF TGTGCCAGTAGTATCCCTCAGGGTTTGGACACTGAAGCTTTCTTT
TRBD1 . TRBJ1-2 TRBV7-2 CASSLPTGSGGYTF TGTGCCAGCAGTTTACCGACAGGGTCTGGGGGCTACACCTTC
. . TRBJ1-1 TRBV5-4 CASSSAGRDTEAFF TGTGCCAGCAGCTCAGCAGGAAGAGACACTGAAGCTTTCTTT
TRBD1 . TRBJ1-4 TRBV27 CASSLGDRGREKLFF TGTGCCAGCAGTTTGGGGGACAGGGGGAGGGAAAAACTGTTTTTT
TRBD2 once TRBJ2-7 TRBV6-5 CASSPFASGPYEQYF TGTGCCAGCAGTCCATTTGCTAGCGGGCCATACGAGCAGTACTTC